The rows below give T cell receptor beta chains drawn from one sample of a study of identical twins. TCRdb re-derived calls from the 5' RACE reads in MiXCR, one entry per CDR3 protein. The sample lists 350,000 to 400,000 distinct CDR3 sequences, around 9.7% occurring once. Sequencing input: naive T cells sorted from blood. These receptor sequences come from a woman aged 45 to 65 in good health. The CDR3 runs from the conserved cysteine through the conserved F or W. The order of the fields is clone size, V gene, D gene, J gene, CDR3 DNA, CDR3 protein. The D gene is left open where the match is weak. A row's size may be missing; if present it is once, few, many or a size class.

clone size: few; V gene: TRBV5-1; D gene: .; J gene: TRBJ2-2; CDR3 DNA: TGCGCCAGCAGCCATCTCGGACAGACAAACACCGGGGAGCTGTTTTTT; CDR3 protein: CASSHLGQTNTGELFF
clone size: few; V gene: TRBV19; D gene: TRBD1; J gene: TRBJ1-6; CDR3 DNA: TGTGCCAGTAGTATTCAGGGGGCCGGTTCACCCCTCCACTTT; CDR3 protein: CASSIQGAGSPLHF
clone size: few; V gene: TRBV7-9; D gene: .; J gene: TRBJ2-1; CDR3 DNA: TGTGCCAGCAGCTTATCAGCCGCTCAGGGTCTCGTGGTCAATGAGCAGTTCTTC; CDR3 protein: CASSLSAAQGLVVNEQFF
clone size: few; V gene: TRBV29-1; D gene: .; J gene: TRBJ1-1; CDR3 DNA: TGCAGCGTTGTGGGCGTTGCACAAGCGACTGAAGTTTTCTTT; CDR3 protein: CSVVGVAQATEVFF
clone size: many; V gene: TRBV6-2/TRBV6-3; D gene: .; J gene: TRBJ1-4; CDR3 DNA: TGTGCCACGCGAAATCCGCATAATGAAAAACTGTTTTTT; CDR3 protein: CATRNPHNEKLFF
clone size: .; V gene: TRBV4-1; D gene: .; J gene: TRBJ2-2; CDR3 DNA: TGCGCCAGCAGCCAAGTCTCGGGAGACGGGGAGCTGTTTTTT; CDR3 protein: CASSQVSGDGELFF
clone size: few; V gene: TRBV10-3; D gene: .; J gene: TRBJ2-1; CDR3 DNA: TGTGCCATCAGTGACCTGGGGACTTCGAGCTCCTACAATGAGCAGTTCTTC; CDR3 protein: CAISDLGTSSSYNEQFF
clone size: few; V gene: TRBV11-2; D gene: .; J gene: TRBJ2-5; CDR3 DNA: TGTGCCGCTGATAAAGGGGATCAAGAGACCCAGTACTTC; CDR3 protein: CAADKGDQETQYF
clone size: few; V gene: TRBV7-9; D gene: TRBD1; J gene: TRBJ1-4; CDR3 DNA: TGTGCCAGCAGCTTCTGGGACAGTAATGAAAAACTGTTTTTT; CDR3 protein: CASSFWDSNEKLFF
clone size: .; V gene: TRBV7-6; D gene: .; J gene: TRBJ2-1; CDR3 DNA: TGTGCCAGCAGCTTAGGTGGGGACCGGGGCAATGAGCAGTTCTTC; CDR3 protein: CASSLGGDRGNEQFF
clone size: many; V gene: TRBV12-3/TRBV12-4; D gene: .; J gene: TRBJ2-1; CDR3 DNA: TGTGCCAGCAGTTTTTCTATCCCCGGAGGCAATAATGAGCAGTTCTTC; CDR3 protein: CASSFSIPGGNNEQFF
clone size: many; V gene: TRBV27; D gene: TRBD1; J gene: TRBJ2-1; CDR3 DNA: TGTGCCAGCAGTTTGACAGGGGCTAACTACAATGAGCAGTTCTTC; CDR3 protein: CASSLTGANYNEQFF
clone size: .; V gene: TRBV5-1; D gene: .; J gene: TRBJ2-1; CDR3 DNA: TGCGCCAGCAGCTTTGGAGGTGCCTACAATGAGCAGTTCTTC; CDR3 protein: CASSFGGAYNEQFF
clone size: many; V gene: TRBV27; D gene: .; J gene: TRBJ2-3; CDR3 DNA: TGTGCCAGCAGTTTAGGAACTGGTCAAACTACGCAGTATTTT; CDR3 protein: CASSLGTGQTTQYF
clone size: few; V gene: TRBV6-2/TRBV6-3; D gene: .; J gene: TRBJ2-2; CDR3 DNA: TGTGCCAGCAGTTACTCGATCACAGGGAAAACCGGGGAGCTGTTTTTT; CDR3 protein: CASSYSITGKTGELFF
clone size: .; V gene: TRBV3-1; D gene: .; J gene: TRBJ2-1; CDR3 DNA: TGTGCCAGCAGCCGAACGGAGCCCCACAATGAGCAGTTCTTC; CDR3 protein: CASSRTEPHNEQFF
clone size: .; V gene: TRBV11-2; D gene: .; J gene: TRBJ2-1; CDR3 DNA: TGTGCCAGCAGCTTCCCCGGTATCCCCTCGAATGAGCAGTTCTTC; CDR3 protein: CASSFPGIPSNEQFF
clone size: .; V gene: TRBV12-5; D gene: TRBD2; J gene: TRBJ2-1; CDR3 DNA: TGTGCTAGTGGTTTGGTACTAGCGGGAGGGATCAATGAGCAGTTCTTC; CDR3 protein: CASGLVLAGGINEQFF
clone size: few; V gene: TRBV12-3/TRBV12-4; D gene: TRBD2; J gene: TRBJ2-1; CDR3 DNA: TGTGCCAGCACCCCCCTGCACCGGGGGGGACACAATGAGCAGTTCTTC; CDR3 protein: CASTPLHRGGHNEQFF
clone size: few; V gene: TRBV6-1; D gene: TRBD2; J gene: TRBJ2-1; CDR3 DNA: TGTGCCAGCAGTGTAGGCCTAGCGGCTAACAATGAGCAGTTCTTC; CDR3 protein: CASSVGLAANNEQFF
clone size: many; V gene: TRBV7-9; D gene: TRBD2; J gene: TRBJ2-5; CDR3 DNA: TGTGCCAGCAGCCCTCCCGGGGGGGTTGAAGAGACCCAGTACTTC; CDR3 protein: CASSPPGGVEETQYF
clone size: many; V gene: TRBV27; D gene: .; J gene: TRBJ2-5; CDR3 DNA: TGTGCCAGCAGTTTAAGGGGATCAAGAAAAGAGACCCAGTACTTC; CDR3 protein: CASSLRGSRKETQYF
clone size: few; V gene: TRBV12-3/TRBV12-4; D gene: TRBD2; J gene: TRBJ2-7; CDR3 DNA: TGTGCCAGCAGCGGGGAACTAGCGGGAGTAAACGAGCAGTACTTC; CDR3 protein: CASSGELAGVNEQYF
clone size: many; V gene: TRBV4-1; D gene: .; J gene: TRBJ1-2; CDR3 DNA: TGCGCCAGCAGCCAAGTAGCTCGGGTAGACTATGGCTACACCTTC; CDR3 protein: CASSQVARVDYGYTF
clone size: .; V gene: TRBV7-9; D gene: TRBD1; J gene: TRBJ1-1; CDR3 DNA: TGTGCCAGCAGCAATTTTCCAGGGGGCGATCTGGACACTGAAGCTTTCTTT; CDR3 protein: CASSNFPGGDLDTEAFF
clone size: .; V gene: TRBV6-5; D gene: .; J gene: TRBJ1-1; CDR3 DNA: TGTGCCAGCGGCCAGACAGGAGAAACTGAAGCTTTCTTT; CDR3 protein: CASGQTGETEAFF
clone size: .; V gene: TRBV5-5; D gene: TRBD1; J gene: TRBJ2-7; CDR3 DNA: TGTGCCAGCAGCACCTCAGCCGGGACAGGTCTGTACGAGCAGTACTTC; CDR3 protein: CASSTSAGTGLYEQYF
clone size: many; V gene: TRBV12-3/TRBV12-4; D gene: .; J gene: TRBJ2-5; CDR3 DNA: TGTGCCAGCAGTCCTACAGGGCCAGGGGAGACCCAGTACTTC; CDR3 protein: CASSPTGPGETQYF
clone size: few; V gene: TRBV5-1; D gene: TRBD2; J gene: TRBJ2-1; CDR3 DNA: TGCGCCAGCCTCGGACTAGCGGGGGATGAGCAGTTCTTC; CDR3 protein: CASLGLAGDEQFF